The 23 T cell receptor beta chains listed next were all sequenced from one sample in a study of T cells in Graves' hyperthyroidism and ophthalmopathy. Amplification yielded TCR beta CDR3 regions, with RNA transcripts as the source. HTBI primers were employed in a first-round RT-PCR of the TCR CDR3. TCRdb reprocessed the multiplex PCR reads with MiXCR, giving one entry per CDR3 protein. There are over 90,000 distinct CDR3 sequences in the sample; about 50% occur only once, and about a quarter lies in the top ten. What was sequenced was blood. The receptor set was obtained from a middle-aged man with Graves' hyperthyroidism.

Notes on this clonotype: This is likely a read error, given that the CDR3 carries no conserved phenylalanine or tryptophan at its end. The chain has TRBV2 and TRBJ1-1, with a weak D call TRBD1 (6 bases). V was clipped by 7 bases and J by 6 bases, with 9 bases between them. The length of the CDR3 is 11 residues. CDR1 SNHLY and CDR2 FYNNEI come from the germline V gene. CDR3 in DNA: TGTGCCAGCACAGGGGACGCTGAAGCTTTCTCT. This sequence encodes CASTGDAEAFS.

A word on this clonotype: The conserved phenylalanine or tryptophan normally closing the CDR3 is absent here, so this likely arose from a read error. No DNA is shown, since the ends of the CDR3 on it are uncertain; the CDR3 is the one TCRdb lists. The CDR3: CSARNAPTDTQYL. The chain uses TRBV20-1 and TRBJ2-3. Germline loops: CDR1 DFQATT, CDR2 SNEGSKA (reference sequence). The CDR3 totals 13 residues, both ends included.

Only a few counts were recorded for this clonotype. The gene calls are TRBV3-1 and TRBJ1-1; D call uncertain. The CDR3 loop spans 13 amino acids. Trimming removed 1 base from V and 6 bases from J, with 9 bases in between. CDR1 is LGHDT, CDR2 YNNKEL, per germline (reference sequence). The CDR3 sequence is CASSQGGGAEAFF. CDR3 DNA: TGTGCCAGCAGCCAAGGGGGAGGCGCTGAAGCTTTCTTT.

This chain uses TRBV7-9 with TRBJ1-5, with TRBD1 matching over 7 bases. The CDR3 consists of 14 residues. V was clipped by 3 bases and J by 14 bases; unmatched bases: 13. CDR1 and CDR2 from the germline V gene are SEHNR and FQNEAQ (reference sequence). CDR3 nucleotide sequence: TGTGCCAGCAGCTTCGGGACAGCGAGAAACTACGAGCATTTT. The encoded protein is CASSFGTARNYEHF.

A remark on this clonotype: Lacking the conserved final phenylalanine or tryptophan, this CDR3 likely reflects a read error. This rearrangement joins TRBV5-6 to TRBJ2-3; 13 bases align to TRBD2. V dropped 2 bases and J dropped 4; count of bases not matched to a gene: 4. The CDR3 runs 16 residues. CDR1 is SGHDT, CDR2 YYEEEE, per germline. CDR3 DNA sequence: TGTGCCAGCAGCTTAGGACTAGCGGGGGTTTCAGATACGCAGTATTGT. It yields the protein CASSLGLAGVSDTQYC.

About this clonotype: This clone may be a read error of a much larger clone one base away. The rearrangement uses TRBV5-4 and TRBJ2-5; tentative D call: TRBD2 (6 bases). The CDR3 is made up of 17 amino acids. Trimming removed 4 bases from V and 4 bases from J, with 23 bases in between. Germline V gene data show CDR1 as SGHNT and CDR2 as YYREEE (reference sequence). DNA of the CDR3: TGTGCCAGCAGCCAAGCCAGTGGGGGACGGGGACTAGAGACCCAGTACTTC. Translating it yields CASSQASGGRGLETQYF.

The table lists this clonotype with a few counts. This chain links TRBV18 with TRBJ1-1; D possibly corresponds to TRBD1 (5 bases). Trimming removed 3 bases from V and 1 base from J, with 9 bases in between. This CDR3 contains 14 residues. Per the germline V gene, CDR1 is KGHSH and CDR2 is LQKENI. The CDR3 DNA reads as TGTGCCAGCTCACCCGGGACCCAGAACACTGAAGCTTTCTTT. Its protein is CASSPGTQNTEAFF.

In nucleotides, the CDR3 is TGTGCCAGCAGCGTAGAGGGGCCCCGTTTTCCCCTCCACTTT. As protein: CASSVEGPRFPLHF. The V and J genes are TRBV9 and TRBJ1-6; tentative D call: TRBD1 (5 bases). The V and J ends lost 0 bases and 13 bases respectively, with 14 bases between them. Germline CDR1 reads SGDLS; CDR2 reads YYNGEE. CDR3 length: 14 residues.

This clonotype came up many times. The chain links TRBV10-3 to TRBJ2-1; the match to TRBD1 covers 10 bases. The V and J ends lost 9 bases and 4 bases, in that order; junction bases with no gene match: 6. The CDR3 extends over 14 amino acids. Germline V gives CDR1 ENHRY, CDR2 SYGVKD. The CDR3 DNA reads TGTGCCATTCGACAGGGGGCTTCGTACAATGAGCAGTTCTTC. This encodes CAIRQGASYNEQFF.

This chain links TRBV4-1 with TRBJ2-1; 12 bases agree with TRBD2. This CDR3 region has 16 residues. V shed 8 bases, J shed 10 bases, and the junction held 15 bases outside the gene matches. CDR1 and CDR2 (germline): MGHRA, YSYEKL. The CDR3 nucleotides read TGCGCCAGCCAAGGAACTAGCGGGGGGCCCTGGAAGGAGCAGTTCTTC. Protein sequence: CASQGTSGGPWKEQFF.

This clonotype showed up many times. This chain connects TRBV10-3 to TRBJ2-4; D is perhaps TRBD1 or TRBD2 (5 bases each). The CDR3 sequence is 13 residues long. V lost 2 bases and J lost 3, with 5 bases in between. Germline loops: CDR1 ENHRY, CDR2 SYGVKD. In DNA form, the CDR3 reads TGTGCCATCAGTGAGGGGGGCAAAAACATTCAGTACTTC. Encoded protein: CAISEGGKNIQYF.

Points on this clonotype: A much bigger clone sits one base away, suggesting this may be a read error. Here the CDR3 reads CASSPSGERYGQYF. The CDR3 DNA follows: TGTGCCAGCAGTCCCTCGGGGGAGCGCTACGGGCAGTACTTC. This chain uses TRBV6-5 with TRBJ2-7, with a weak D call TRBD2 (6 bases). This CDR3 contains 14 residues. The germline gives CDR1 MNHEY, CDR2 SVGAGI.

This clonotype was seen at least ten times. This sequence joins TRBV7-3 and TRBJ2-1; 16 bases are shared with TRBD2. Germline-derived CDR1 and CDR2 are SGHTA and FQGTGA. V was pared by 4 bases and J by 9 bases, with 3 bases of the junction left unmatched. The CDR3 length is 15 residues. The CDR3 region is CASSWGLAGGGEQFF. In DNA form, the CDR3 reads TGTGCCAGCAGCTGGGGACTAGCGGGGGGGGGTGAGCAGTTCTTC.

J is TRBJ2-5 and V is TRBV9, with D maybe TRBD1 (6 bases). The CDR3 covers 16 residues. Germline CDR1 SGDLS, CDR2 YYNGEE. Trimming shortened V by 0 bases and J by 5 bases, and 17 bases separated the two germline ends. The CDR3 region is CASSVATGARGETQYF. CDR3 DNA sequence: TGTGCCAGCAGCGTAGCTACCGGGGCAAGGGGGGAGACCCAGTACTTC. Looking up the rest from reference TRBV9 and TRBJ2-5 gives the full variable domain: DSGVTQTPKHLITATGQRVTLRCSPRSGDLSVYWYQQSLDQGLQFLIQYYNGEERAKGNILERFSAQQFPDLHSELNLSSLELGDSALYFCASSVATGARGETQYFGPGTRLLVL.

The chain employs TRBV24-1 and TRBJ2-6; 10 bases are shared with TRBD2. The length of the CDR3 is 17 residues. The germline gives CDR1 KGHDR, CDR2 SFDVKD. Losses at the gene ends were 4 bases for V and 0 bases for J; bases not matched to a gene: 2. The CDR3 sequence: CATSEASGSSGANVLTF. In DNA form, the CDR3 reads TGTGCCACCAGTGAGGCTAGCGGGAGCTCTGGGGCCAACGTCCTGACTTTC.

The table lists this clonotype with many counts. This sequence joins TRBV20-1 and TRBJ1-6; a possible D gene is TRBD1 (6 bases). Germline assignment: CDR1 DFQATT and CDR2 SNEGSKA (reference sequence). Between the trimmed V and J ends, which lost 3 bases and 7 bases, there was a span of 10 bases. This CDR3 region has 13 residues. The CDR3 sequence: CSASHRENSPLHF. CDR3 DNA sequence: TGCAGTGCTAGTCACAGGGAAAATTCACCCCTCCACTTT.

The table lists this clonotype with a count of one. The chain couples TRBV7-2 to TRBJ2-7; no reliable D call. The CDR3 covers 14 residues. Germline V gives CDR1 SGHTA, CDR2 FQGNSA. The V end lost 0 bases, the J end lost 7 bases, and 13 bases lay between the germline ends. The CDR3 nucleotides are TGTGCCAGCAGCTTAGCGACGGTCTATGGAGAGCAGTACTTC. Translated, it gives CASSLATVYGEQYF.

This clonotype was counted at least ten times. The CDR3 loop reads CASSSRDRAETQYF. The CDR3 coding sequence is TGTGCCAGCAGCTCCCGGGACAGGGCTGAGACCCAGTACTTC. The V call is TRBV11-2, the J call TRBJ2-5, with TRBD1 identical over 9 bases. Germline V gene lookup returns CDR1 SGHAT and CDR2 FQNNGV. This CDR3 has 14 amino acids. Germline trimming cut 4 bases from V and 5 bases from J; bases unmatched to any gene: 5.

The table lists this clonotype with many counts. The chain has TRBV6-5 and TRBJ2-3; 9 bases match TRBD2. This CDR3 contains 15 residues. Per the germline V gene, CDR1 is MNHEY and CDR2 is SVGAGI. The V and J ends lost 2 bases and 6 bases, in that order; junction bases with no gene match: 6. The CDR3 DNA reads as TGTGCCAGCAGTTACCGGCGGGAGGGATCCGATACGCAGTATTTT. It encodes CASSYRREGSDTQYF.

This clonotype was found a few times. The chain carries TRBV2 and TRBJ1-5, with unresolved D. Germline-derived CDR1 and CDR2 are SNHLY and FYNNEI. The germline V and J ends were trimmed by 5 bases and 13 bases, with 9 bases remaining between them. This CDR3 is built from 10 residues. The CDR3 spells CASSSGPQHF. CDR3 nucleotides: TGTGCCAGCAGTTCGGGCCCTCAGCATTTT.

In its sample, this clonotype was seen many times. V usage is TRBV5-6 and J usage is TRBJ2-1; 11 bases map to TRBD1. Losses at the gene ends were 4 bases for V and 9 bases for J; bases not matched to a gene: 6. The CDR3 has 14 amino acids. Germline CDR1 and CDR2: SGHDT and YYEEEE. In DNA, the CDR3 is TGTGCCAGCAGCCGTGGACAGGGGGCTATTGAGCAGTTCTTC. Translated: CASSRGQGAIEQFF.

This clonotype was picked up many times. The CDR3 nucleotides are TGTGCCAGCAGTGAAGCTTATGCGGATAGCAATCAGCCCCAGCATTTT. It is translated as CASSEAYADSNQPQHF. This sequence joins TRBV2 and TRBJ1-5; D unresolved. V lost 0 bases and J lost 0, with 9 bases in between. The CDR3 sequence is 16 residues long. The germline V gene encodes CDR1 SNHLY and CDR2 FYNNEI.

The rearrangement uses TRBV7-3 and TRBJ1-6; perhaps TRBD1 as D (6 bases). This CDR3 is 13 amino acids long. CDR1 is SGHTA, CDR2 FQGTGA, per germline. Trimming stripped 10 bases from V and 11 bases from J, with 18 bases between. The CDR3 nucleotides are TGTGCCATCGGGGGGGCGCGATTGGCACCCCTCCACTTT. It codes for CAIGGARLAPLHF. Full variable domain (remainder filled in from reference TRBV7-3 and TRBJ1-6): GAGVSQTPSNKVTEKGKYVELRCDPISGHTALYWYRQSLGQGPEFLIYFQGTGAADDSGLPNDRFFAVRPEGSVSTLKIQRTERGDSAVYLCAIGGARLAPLHFGNGTRLTVT.